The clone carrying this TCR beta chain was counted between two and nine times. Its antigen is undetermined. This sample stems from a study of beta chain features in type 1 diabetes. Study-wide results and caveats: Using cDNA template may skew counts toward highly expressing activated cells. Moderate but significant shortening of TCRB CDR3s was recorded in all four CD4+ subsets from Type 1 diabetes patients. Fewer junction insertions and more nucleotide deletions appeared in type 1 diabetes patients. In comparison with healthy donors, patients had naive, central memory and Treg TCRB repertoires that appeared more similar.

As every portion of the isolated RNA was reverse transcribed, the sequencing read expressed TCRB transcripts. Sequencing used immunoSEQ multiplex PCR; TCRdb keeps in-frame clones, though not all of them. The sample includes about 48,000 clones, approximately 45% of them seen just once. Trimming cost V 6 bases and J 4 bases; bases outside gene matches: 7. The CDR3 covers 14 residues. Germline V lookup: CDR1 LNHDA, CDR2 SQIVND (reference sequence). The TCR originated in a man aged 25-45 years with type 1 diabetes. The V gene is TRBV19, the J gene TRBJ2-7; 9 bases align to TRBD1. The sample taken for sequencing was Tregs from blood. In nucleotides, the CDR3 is TGTGCCAGTAGAGGATACGGACAGGGGTACGAGCAGTACTTC. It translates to CASRGYGQGYEQYF.